This entry is about one T cell receptor beta chain. Its antigen is not identified. CD4+CD127+ cells were sorted as the conventional CD4 T cells. The data were produced by immunoSEQ multiplex PCR, yet TCRdb's version contains in-frame clones alone and is incomplete. The sample records roughly 23,000 clones, around 97% being singletons. These data are taken from a study of B cell selection in AIRE deficiency. Regarding the study as a whole: Only approximately 9.2% of more than 3,000 shared Treg sequences were patient-specific; less than 40% healthy-specific.

Sequencing used conventional CD4+ T cells sorted from PBMCs. This sequence was found in a human donor with AIRE deficiency.

The CDR3 here is CASRQGLTEAFF. CDR3 coding DNA: TGTGCCAGCAGACAGGGGTTAACTGAAGCTTTCTTT. This chain connects TRBV6-1 to TRBJ1-1; 7 positions agree with TRBD1. Germline V gene sequence: CDR1 MNHNS, CDR2 SASEGT. This CDR3 is built from 12 residues. J lost 5 bases, V lost 6 bases, and 3 bases had no gene match.